Shown below are 9 T cell receptor beta chains from a single sample sequenced in a study of cytomegalovirus exposure and HLA in healthy donors. PCR was performed using 60 Vbeta and 13 Jbeta primers. Profiled with immunoSEQ multiplex PCR; TCRdb holds only in-frame clones, not every one. Of more than 150,000 clones in the sample, around 73% were seen once. Sequences were obtained from PBMCs. The receptors were gathered from a male donor in good health and CMV-seronegative.

V and J are TRBV30 and TRBJ1-1; TRBD1 aligns across 8 bases. V trimming: 3 bases; J trimming: 6 bases; junction bases outside the gene matches: 12. CDR1 and CDR2 (germline): GTSNPN, SVGIG (reference sequence). This CDR3 contains 15 residues. The CDR3, as DNA: TGTGCCTGGAGGGACAGGGTGGGCCTACGGCCTGAAGCTTTCTTT. The encoded protein is CAWRDRVGLRPEAFF.

The sample holds a few counts of this clone. The rearrangement links TRBV10-3 to TRBJ2-6; the match to TRBD2 covers 13 bases. The V gene's germline CDR1 is ENHRY and CDR2 SYGVKD. The CDR3 consists of 19 residues. V lost 1 base and J lost 0; bases outside the gene matches: 3. The CDR3 DNA follows: TGTGCCATCAGTGAGTTAGGACTAGCGGGGGACTCTGGGGCCAACGTCCTGACTTTC. Translated: CAISELGLAGDSGANVLTF.

The V call is TRBV7-3, the J call TRBJ2-1; 7 bases are shared with TRBD1. Germline loops: CDR1 SGHTA, CDR2 FQGTGA. There are 13 residues in the CDR3. V shed 3 bases, J shed 8 bases, and the junction held 4 bases outside the gene matches. The CDR3 nucleotides are TGTGCCAGCAGCTTTAAGGGGGCGGATGAGCAGTTCTTC. It codes for CASSFKGADEQFF.

V usage is TRBV7-6 and J usage is TRBJ2-7; maybe TRBD2 (5 bases). The CDR3 has 16 amino acids. CDR1 is SGHVS, CDR2 FNYEAQ, per germline. V lost 1 base to trimming and J lost 2 bases, with 15 bases between them. The CDR3 sequence is CASSLDEQGGAYEQYF. The DNA for the CDR3 is TGTGCCAGCAGCTTAGATGAACAAGGAGGCGCCTACGAGCAGTACTTC.

This clone showed up just once. The CDR3 coding sequence is TGTGCCAGCAGTGAAGCGACAGGGGGCCATGGCTACACCTTC. Protein: CASSEATGGHGYTF. The chain has TRBV6-1 and TRBJ1-2; 10 bases match TRBD1. With 0 bases clipped from V and 6 bases from J, the junction kept 1 base outside the gene matches. In germline, CDR1 is MNHNS, CDR2 SASEGT. This CDR3 comprises 14 residues.

The chain recombines TRBV27 with TRBJ2-7, with 8 positions matching TRBD1. Germline V CDR1 and CDR2: MNHEY, SMNVEV (reference sequence). Germline trimming cut 0 bases from V and 2 bases from J; bases unmatched to any gene: 9. CDR3 length: 17 amino acids. The CDR3 reads CASSLSMGTGLTYEQYF. The CDR3 coding sequence is TGTGCCAGCAGTTTATCGATGGGGACAGGCCTTACCTACGAGCAGTACTTC.

The chain is built from TRBV4-3 and TRBJ1-5; perhaps TRBD1 as D (6 bases). Per the germline V gene, CDR1 is LGHNA and CDR2 is YSLEER. The CDR3 length is 15 residues. The V and J ends lost 2 bases and 7 bases respectively, with 15 bases between them. Here the CDR3 reads CASSQWMAGEQPQHF. Here the CDR3 DNA reads TGCGCCAGCAGCCAATGGATGGCAGGGGAACAGCCCCAGCATTTT.

The chain is built from TRBV28 and TRBJ2-3, with D possibly matching TRBD2 (5 bases). From germline, CDR1 is MDHEN and CDR2 SYDVKM. The CDR3 is made up of 12 amino acids. V was cut by 4 bases and J by 8 bases, with 10 bases left in between. CDR3 bases: TGTGCCAGCAGTTCAAGCGGCTTTACGCAGTATTTT. Amino acid sequence: CASSSSGFTQYF.

V gene TRBV7-2 combines with J gene TRBJ2-5; 10 bases align to TRBD2. This CDR3 has 19 residues. Trimming removed 1 base from V and 2 bases from J; junction bases left unmatched: 13. In germline, CDR1 is SGHTA, CDR2 FQGNSA. The CDR3 spells CASSLDLWASGGPQETQYF. As DNA, the CDR3 is TGTGCCAGCAGCTTAGACCTATGGGCTAGCGGGGGACCGCAAGAGACCCAGTACTTC.